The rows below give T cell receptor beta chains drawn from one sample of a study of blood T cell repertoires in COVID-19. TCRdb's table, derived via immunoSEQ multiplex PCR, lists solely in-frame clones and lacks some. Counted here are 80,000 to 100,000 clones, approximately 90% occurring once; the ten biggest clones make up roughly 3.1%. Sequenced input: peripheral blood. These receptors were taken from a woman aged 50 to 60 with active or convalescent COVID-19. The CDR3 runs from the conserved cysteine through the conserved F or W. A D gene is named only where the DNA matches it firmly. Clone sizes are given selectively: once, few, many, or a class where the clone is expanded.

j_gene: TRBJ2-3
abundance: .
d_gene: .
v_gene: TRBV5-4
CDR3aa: CASSGKGRTDTQYF
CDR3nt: TGTGCCAGCTCCGGGAAGGGCCGCACAGATACGCAGTATTTT

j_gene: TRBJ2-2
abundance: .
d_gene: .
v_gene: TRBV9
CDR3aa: CASSPTPGNTGELFF
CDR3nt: TGTGCCAGCAGCCCCACGCCGGGGAACACCGGGGAGCTGTTTTTT

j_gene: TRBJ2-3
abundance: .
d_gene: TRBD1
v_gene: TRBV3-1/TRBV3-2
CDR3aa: CASSQDADRGATDTQYF
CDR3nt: TGTGCCAGCAGCCAAGATGCTGACAGGGGGGCGACAGATACGCAGTATTTT

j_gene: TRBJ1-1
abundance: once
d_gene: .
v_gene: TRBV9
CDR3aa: CASSGTGGTEAFF
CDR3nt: TGTGCCAGCAGCGGTACGGGTGGAACTGAAGCTTTCTTT

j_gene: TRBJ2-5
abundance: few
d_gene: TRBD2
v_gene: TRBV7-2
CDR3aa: CASTLAGGSQETQYF
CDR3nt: TGTGCCAGCACCTTAGCGGGGGGGAGCCAAGAGACCCAGTACTTC

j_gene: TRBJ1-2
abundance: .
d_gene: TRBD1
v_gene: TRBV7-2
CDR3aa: CASSPTTGGYYGYTF
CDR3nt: TGTGCCAGCAGCCCAACGACAGGGGGCTACTATGGCTACACCTTC

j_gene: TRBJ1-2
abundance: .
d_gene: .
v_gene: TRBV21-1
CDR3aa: CASSRECPGTADSNYGYTF
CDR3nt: TGTGCCAGCAGCCGCGAATGCCCCGGAACAGCAGATTCTAACTATGGCTACACCTTC

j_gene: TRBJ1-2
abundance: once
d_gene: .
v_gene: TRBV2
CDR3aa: CASRVLNYGYTF
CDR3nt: TGTGCCAGCAGGGTCCTAAACTATGGCTACACCTTC

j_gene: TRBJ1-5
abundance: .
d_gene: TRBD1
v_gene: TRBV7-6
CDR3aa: CASSQRQGGQPQHF
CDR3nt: TGTGCCAGCAGCCAGAGACAGGGCGGTCAGCCCCAGCATTTT

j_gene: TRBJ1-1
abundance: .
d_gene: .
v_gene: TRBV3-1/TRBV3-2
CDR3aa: CASSQQTLNTEAFF
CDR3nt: TGTGCCAGCAGCCAGCAGACACTGAACACTGAAGCTTTCTTT

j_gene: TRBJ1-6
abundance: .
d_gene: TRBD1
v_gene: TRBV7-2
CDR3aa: CASSFDRDNSPLHF
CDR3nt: TGTGCCAGCAGCTTTGACAGGGACAATTCACCCCTCCACTTT

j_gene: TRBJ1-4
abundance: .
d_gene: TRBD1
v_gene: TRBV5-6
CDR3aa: CASSLGGQGNEKLFF
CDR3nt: TGTGCCAGCAGCTTGGGGGGACAGGGAAATGAAAAACTGTTTTTT

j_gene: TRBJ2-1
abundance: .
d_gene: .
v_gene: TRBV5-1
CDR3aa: CASSLDSYNEQFF
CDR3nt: TGCGCCAGCAGCTTGGACAGTTACAATGAGCAGTTCTTC

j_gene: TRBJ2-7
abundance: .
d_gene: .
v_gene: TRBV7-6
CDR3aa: CASSKTTYSYEQYF
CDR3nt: TGTGCCAGCAGCAAAACAACATATTCCTACGAGCAGTACTTC

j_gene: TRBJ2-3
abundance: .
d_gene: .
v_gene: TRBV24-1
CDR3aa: CATSGTTDTQYF
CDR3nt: TGTGCCACCAGCGGGACTACAGATACGCAGTATTTT

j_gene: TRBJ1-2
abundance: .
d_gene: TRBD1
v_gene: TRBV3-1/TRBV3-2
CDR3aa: CASSARDRASYGYTF
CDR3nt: TGTGCCAGCAGCGCCCGGGACAGGGCATCTTATGGCTACACCTTC

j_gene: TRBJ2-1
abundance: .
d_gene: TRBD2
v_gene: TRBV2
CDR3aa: CASSPGTSGNNEQFF
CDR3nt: TGTGCCAGCAGCCCCGGGACTAGCGGGAACAATGAGCAGTTCTTC

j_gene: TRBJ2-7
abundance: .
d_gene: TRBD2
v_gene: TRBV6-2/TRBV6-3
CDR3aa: CASSYGRGGRSYEQYF
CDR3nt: TGTGCCAGCAGTTACGGTCGGGGGGGCCGCTCCTACGAGCAGTACTTC

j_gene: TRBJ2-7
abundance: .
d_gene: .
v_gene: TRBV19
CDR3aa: CASSIGAVRSF
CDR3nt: TGTGCCAGTAGTATAGGAGCGGTCCGAAGCTTC

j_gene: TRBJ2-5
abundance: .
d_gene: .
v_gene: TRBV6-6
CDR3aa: CASSQTGIETQYF
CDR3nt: TGTGCCAGCAGCCAGACCGGGATCGAGACCCAGTACTTC

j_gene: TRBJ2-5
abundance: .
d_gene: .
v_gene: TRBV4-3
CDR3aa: CASSPTARQETQYF
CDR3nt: TGCGCCAGCAGCCCGACAGCTCGCCAAGAGACCCAGTACTTC

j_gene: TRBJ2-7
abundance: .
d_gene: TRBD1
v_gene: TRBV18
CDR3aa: CASSPSTGPDEQYF
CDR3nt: TGTGCCAGCTCACCTTCGACAGGGCCGGACGAGCAGTACTTC

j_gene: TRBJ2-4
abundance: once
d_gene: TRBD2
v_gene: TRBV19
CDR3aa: CASSINSGGADIQYF
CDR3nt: TGTGCCAGTAGTATTAATAGCGGGGGGGCCGACATTCAGTACTTC

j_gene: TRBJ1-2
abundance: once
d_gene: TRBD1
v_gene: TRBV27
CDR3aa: CASTSLDRAIYGYTF
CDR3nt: TGTGCCAGCACCTCCTTGGACAGGGCGATCTATGGCTACACCTTC

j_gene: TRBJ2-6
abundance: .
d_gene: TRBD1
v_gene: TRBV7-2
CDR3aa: CASRITGGSGANVLTF
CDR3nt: TGTGCCAGCAGGATAACAGGGGGCTCTGGGGCCAACGTCCTGACTTTC

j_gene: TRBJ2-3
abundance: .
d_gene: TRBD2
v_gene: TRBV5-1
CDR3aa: CASSFRTSGGTDTQYF
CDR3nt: TGCGCCAGCAGCTTCAGGACTAGCGGGGGAACAGATACGCAGTATTTT

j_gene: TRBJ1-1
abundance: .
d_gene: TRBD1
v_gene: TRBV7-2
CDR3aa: CASSFGTAEAFF
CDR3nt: TGTGCCAGCAGCTTTGGGACAGCTGAAGCTTTCTTT

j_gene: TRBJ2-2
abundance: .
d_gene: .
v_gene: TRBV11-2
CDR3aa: CASSLGGPNTGELFF
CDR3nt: TGTGCCAGCAGCTTAGGGGGCCCGAACACCGGGGAGCTGTTTTTT

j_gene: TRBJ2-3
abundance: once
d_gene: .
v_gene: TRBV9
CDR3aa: CASSVGPSPSTDTQYF
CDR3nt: TGTGCCAGCAGCGTAGGGCCCTCCCCTAGCACAGATACGCAGTATTTT

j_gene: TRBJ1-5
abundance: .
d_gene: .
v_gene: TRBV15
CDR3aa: CATSGAGVIQPQHF
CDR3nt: TGTGCCACCAGTGGAGCAGGGGTTATTCAGCCCCAGCATTTT

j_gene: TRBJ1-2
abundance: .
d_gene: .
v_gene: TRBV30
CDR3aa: CAWSVGPTGASYTF
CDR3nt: TGTGCCTGGAGTGTAGGCCCAACGGGAGCTAGCTACACCTTC

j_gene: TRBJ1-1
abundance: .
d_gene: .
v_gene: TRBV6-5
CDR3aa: CATQGGNTEAFF
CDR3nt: TGTGCCACCCAAGGGGGGAACACTGAAGCTTTCTTT

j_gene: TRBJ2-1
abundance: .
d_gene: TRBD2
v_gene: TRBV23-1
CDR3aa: CASSRKRLAGGDEQFF
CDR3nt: TGCGCCAGCAGTCGAAAAAGACTAGCGGGGGGCGATGAGCAGTTCTTC

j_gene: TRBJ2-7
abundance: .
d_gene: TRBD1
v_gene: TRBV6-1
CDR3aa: CASSEGTGGEQYF
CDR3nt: TGTGCCAGCAGTGAGGGGACAGGGGGCGAGCAGTACTTC

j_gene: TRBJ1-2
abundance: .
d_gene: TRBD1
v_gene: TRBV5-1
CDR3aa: CASSLASDRVGYGYTF
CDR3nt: TGCGCCAGCAGCTTGGCCTCGGACAGGGTCGGCTATGGCTACACCTTC

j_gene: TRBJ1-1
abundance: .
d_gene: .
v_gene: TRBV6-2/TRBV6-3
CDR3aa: CASSLSVRAGTEAFF
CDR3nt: TGTGCCAGCAGCCTCTCGGTTCGGGCGGGCACTGAAGCTTTCTTT